The sequence of this T cell receptor (beta chain) was determined in a study of T-cell reconstitution after alpha-beta-depleted transplantation in children. V lost 2 bases and J 4 bases, leaving 18 bases between the germline ends. The germline V gene has CDR1 SGHAT and CDR2 FQNNGV. The CDR3 loop spans 16 amino acids. A TCRbeta library incorporating unique molecular identifiers was prepared. TCRdb re-derived calls from the PCR reads in MiXCR, one entry per CDR3 protein. Among some 550,000 distinct CDR3 sequences listed, 20% to 25% were seen once. The sequences come from PBMCs, mostly from graft donor cells, collected 360 days after TCRalphabeta/CD19-depleted stem cell transplant. The TCR sequence derives from a boy younger than two who had a stem cell transplant for acute myeloid leukemia, so the T cells may come from the graft donor. The chain joins TRBV11-2 to TRBJ2-7; D gene ambiguous. DNA of the CDR3: TGTGCCAGCAGCTTACTTGTCAATCCTAGGCATTACGAGCAGTACTTC. Translated: CASSLLVNPRHYEQYF.